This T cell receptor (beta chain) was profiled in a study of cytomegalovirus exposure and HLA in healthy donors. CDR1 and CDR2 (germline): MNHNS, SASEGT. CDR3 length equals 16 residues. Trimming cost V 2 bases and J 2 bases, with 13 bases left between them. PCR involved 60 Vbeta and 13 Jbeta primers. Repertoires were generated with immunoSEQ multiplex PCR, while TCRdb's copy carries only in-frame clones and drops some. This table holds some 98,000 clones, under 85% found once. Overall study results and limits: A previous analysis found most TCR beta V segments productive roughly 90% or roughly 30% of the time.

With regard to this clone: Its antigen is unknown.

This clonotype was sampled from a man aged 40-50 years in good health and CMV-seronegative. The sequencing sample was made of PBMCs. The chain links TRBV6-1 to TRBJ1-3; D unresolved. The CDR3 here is CASSELDSWAGNTIYF. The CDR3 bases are TGTGCCAGCAGTGAATTGGACTCCTGGGCTGGAAACACCATATATTTT.